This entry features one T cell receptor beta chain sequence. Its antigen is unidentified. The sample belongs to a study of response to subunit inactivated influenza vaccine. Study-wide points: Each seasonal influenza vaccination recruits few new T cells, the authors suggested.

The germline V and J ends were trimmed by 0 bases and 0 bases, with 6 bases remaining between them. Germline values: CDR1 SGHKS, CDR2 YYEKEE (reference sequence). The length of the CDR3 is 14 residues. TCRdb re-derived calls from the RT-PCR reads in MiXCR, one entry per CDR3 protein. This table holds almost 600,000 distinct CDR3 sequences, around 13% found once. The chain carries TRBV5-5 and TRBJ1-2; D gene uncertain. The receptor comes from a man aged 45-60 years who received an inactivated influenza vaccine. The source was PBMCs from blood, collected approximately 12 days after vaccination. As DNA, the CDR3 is TGTGCCAGCAGCTTGGAGCCAGCTAACTATGGCTACACCTTC. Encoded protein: CASSLEPANYGYTF. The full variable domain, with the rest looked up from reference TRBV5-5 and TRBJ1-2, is DAGVTQSPTHLIKTRGQQVTLRCSPISGHKSVSWYQQVLGQGPQFIFQYYEKEERGRGNFPDRFSARQFPNYSSELNVNALLLGDSALYLCASSLEPANYGYTFGSGTRLTVV.